This T cell receptor beta chain was obtained from a study of T cell clusters in autoimmune cytopenias. This clonotype shows up as medium-sized by frequency. The antigen is undetermined. TRB amplification used 250 ng of peripheral blood genomic DNA. Study results and limitations: Exclusive TRB clusters were 2.5 to 3.5-fold more numerous in healthy donors than in active autoimmune hepatitis. No cluster-lack signature appeared between secondary cytopenia and chronic lymphocytic leukemia patients, apparently due to lymphoma masking. Physiological T cell clusters of healthy donors were apparently absent in primary autoimmune cytopenia patients.

Multiplex touch-down PCR amplified TRB using TRB-A and TRB-B pools in one tube. TCRdb re-called the multiplex PCR reads; every CDR3 protein appears as one record, without DNA. This sample's table has around 7,800 distinct CDR3 sequences. CDR3 size: 15 residues. In germline, CDR1 is LNHNV, CDR2 YYDKDF (reference sequence). The clonotype originates from a human donor with an autoimmune cytopenia or autoimmune hepatitis (not recorded which). Sequencing was performed on peripheral blood. The chain uses TRBV15 and TRBJ2-7; the TRBD1 assignment by TCRdb is unverifiable without DNA. The CDR3 protein is CATSTVRTGDHEQYF.